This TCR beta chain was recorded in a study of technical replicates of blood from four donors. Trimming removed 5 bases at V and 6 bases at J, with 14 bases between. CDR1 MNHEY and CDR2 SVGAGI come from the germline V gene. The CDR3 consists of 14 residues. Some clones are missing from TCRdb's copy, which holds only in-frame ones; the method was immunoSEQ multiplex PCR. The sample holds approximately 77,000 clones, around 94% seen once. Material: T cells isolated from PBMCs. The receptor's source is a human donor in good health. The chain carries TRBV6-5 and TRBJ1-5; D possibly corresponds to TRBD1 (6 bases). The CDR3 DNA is TGTGCCAGCAGTGCCCCAGGGGATAGTCAGCCCCAGCATTTT. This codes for CASSAPGDSQPQHF.